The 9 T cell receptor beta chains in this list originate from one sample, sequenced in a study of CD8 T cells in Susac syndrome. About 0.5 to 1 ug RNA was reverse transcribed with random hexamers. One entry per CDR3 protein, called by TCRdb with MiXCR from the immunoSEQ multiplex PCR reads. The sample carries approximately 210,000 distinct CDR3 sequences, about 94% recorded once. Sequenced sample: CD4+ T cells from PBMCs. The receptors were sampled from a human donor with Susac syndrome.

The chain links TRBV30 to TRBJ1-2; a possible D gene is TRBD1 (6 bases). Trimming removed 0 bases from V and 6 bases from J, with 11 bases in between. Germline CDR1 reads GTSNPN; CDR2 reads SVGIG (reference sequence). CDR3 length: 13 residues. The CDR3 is CAWSVTGLDGYTF. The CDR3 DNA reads TGTGCCTGGAGTGTTACAGGGTTGGATGGCTACACCTTC.

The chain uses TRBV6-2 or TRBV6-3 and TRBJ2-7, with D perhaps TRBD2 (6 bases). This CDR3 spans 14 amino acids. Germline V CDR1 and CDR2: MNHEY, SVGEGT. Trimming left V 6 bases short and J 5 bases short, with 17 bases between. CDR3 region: CASSPVGGRNEQYF. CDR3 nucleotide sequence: TGTGCCAGCAGCCCCGTGGGAGGACGCAACGAGCAGTACTTC.

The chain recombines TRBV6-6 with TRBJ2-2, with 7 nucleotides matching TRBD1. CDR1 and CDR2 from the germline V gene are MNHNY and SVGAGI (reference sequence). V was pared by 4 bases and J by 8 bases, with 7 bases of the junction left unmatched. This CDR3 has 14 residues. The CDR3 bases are TGTGCCAGCAGTTCCCGGGACAGTTCGGGGGAGCTGTTTTTT. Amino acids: CASSSRDSSGELFF.

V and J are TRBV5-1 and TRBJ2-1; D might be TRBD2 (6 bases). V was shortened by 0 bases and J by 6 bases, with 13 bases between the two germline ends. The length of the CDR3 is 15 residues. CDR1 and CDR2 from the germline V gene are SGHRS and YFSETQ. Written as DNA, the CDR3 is TGCGCCAGCAGCTTGGGGCTAGCGTTAGGCAATGAGCAGTTCTTC. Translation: CASSLGLALGNEQFF.

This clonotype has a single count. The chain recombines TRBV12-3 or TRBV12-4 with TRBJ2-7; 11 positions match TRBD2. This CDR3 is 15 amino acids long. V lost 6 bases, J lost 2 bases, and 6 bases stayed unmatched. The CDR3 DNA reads TGTGCCAGCAGCGGAGGGACTAGCGGAGCCTACGAGCAGTACTTC. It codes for CASSGGTSGAYEQYF.

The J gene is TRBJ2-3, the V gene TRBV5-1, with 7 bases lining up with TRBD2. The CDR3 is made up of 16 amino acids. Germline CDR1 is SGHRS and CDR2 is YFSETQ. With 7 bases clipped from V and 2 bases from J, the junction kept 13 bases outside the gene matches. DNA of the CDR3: TGCGCCAGCGCCGAACGGCCTAGCGGCGTCACAGATACGCAGTATTTT. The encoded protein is CASAERPSGVTDTQYF.

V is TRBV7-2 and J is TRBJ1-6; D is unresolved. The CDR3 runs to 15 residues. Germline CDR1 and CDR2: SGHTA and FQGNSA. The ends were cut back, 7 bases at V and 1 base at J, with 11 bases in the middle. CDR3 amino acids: CASTLRDSYNSPLHF. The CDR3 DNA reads TGTGCCAGCACCTTGCGGGATTCCTATAATTCACCCCTCCACTTT.

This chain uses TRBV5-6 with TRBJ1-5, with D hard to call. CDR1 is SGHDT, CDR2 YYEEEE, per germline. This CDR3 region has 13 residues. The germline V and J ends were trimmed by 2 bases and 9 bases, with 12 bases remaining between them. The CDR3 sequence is CASSFGQTGPQHF. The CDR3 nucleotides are TGTGCCAGCAGCTTTGGGCAAACGGGGCCCCAGCATTTT. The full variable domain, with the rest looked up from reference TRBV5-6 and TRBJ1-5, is DAGVTQSPTHLIKTRGQQVTLRCSPKSGHDTVSWYQQALGQGPQFIFQYYEEEERQRGNFPDRFSGHQFPNYSSELNVNALLLGDSALYLCASSFGQTGPQHFGDGTRLSIL.

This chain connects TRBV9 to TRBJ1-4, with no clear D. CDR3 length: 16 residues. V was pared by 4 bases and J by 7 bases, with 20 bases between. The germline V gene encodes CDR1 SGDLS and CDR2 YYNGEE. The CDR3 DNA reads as TGTGCCAGCAGCCCCCGTCCACGAAGGCTCAGTGAAAAACTGTTTTTT. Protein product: CASSPRPRRLSEKLFF.